This TCR beta chain was obtained from a study of shared clonotypes between healthy human individuals. Points from the study as a whole: A small donor pool kept down the genetic and exposure-history diversity that was represented. Only blood was sampled; tissue repertoires likely differ.

Germline V gene sequence: CDR1 LNHDA, CDR2 SQIVND (reference sequence). The CDR3 contains 13 residues. V lost 3 bases and J lost 2, with 7 bases in between. As concerns this clone: Its matching antigen is unknown. This sample also contains other DNA sequences that code for the same CDR3.

Sequencing was performed with immunoSEQ multiplex PCR; in TCRdb, only in-frame clones are kept and a portion is missing. Of hundreds of thousands of clones listed, approximately 79% are singletons. The sample consisted of memory CD4+ T cells sorted from blood. Subset reported: CD45RA-negative fraction. This receptor was identified in a young woman in good health. The rearrangement uses TRBV19 and TRBJ1-1, with D unresolved. This CDR3 reads CASSMTSNTEAFF. The CDR3, as DNA: TGTGCCAGTAGTATGACCAGCAACACTGAAGCTTTCTTT.